The 32 T cell receptor beta chains reported below all come from one sample, sequenced in a study of regulatory T cells in long-lasting Graves disease. Arm-PCR of CDR3 regions with iRepertoire HTBI primers generated TCR beta libraries. In TCRdb, the multiplex PCR reads were re-called with MiXCR into one record per CDR3 protein. The sample shows some 250,000 distinct CDR3 sequences, roughly 21% of them seen only once. Time point meaning: newly diagnosed GD, antithyroid drugs for less than 3 months. RNA isolated from PBMCs was used to make the TCR library. Sequences were derived from peripheral blood mononuclear cells (PBMCs), sampled at new diagnosis, from a patient treated with antithyroid drugs. These receptors all stem from a female donor with Graves disease.

In its sample, this clonotype was seen many times. The chain uses TRBV20-1 and TRBJ2-1, with D uncertain. The V end lost 5 bases, the J end lost 7 bases, and 9 bases lay between the germline ends. Per the germline V gene, CDR1 is DFQATT and CDR2 is SNEGSKA (reference sequence). The CDR3 totals 11 residues. CDR3 sequence reads: CSAGGGNEQFF. The CDR3, as DNA: TGCAGTGCTGGCGGCGGAAATGAGCAGTTCTTC.

This clonotype appeared many times. This chain joins TRBV20-1 and TRBJ2-7; 7 bases match TRBD1. The V and J ends lost 5 bases and 1 base, in that order; junction bases with no gene match: 5. Germline V gene data show CDR1 as DFQATT and CDR2 as SNEGSKA (reference sequence). The CDR3 length is 13 residues. This CDR3 reads CSAHRDSSYEQYF. Here the CDR3 DNA reads TGCAGTGCTCACCGGGACAGTTCCTACGAGCAGTACTTC.

This clonotype was seen more than once but under ten times. V gene TRBV6-1 combines with J gene TRBJ1-2; D is undetermined. The CDR3 loop spans 14 amino acids. Trimming took off 5 bases at V and 8 bases at J, with 18 bases between the two ends. Germline assignment: CDR1 MNHNS and CDR2 SASEGT. CDR3: CASSNSKSGGGYTF. The CDR3 DNA sequence: TGTGCCAGCAGTAATAGTAAGTCGGGAGGCGGCTACACCTTC.

This clonotype occurred many times. The chain is built from TRBV20-1 and TRBJ2-5, with 10 bases aligning to TRBD2. J was trimmed by 1 base and V by 1 base; bases with no gene match: 6. Germline CDR1 DFQATT, CDR2 SNEGSKA (reference sequence). The CDR3 extends over 16 amino acids. The CDR3, as DNA: TGCAGTGCTAGAGCCCGTCAGCGGGGGGGCCAAGAGACCCAGTACTTC. The encoded protein is CSARARQRGGQETQYF.

This clonotype was seen many times. The chain employs TRBV3-1 and TRBJ2-1, with D perhaps given as TRBD1 or TRBD2 (5 bases each). V dropped 1 base and J dropped 10 bases, with 26 bases sitting between them. This CDR3 spans 18 amino acids. In germline, CDR1 is LGHDT, CDR2 YNNKEL (reference sequence). The CDR3 reads CASSQALPGRPNFEEQFF. CDR3 bases: TGTGCCAGCAGCCAAGCATTACCGGGACGCCCAAATTTCGAGGAGCAGTTCTTC.

The V and J genes are TRBV9 and TRBJ1-5; D not certain. Trimming left V 4 bases short and J 0 bases short, with 8 bases between. CDR1 SGDLS and CDR2 YYNGEE come from the germline V gene. The length of the CDR3 is 14 residues. CDR3 in DNA: TGTGCCAGCAGCCCTACGGATAGCAATCAGCCCCAGCATTTT. Its protein product is CASSPTDSNQPQHF.

This clonotype showed up many times. The chain joins TRBV2 to TRBJ2-1, with 13 bases identical to TRBD2. The germline V gene encodes CDR1 SNHLY and CDR2 FYNNEI. The CDR3 runs 15 residues. Losses at the gene ends were 5 bases for V and 10 bases for J; bases not matched to a gene: 8. This CDR3 is CASSKGLAGVGEQFF. In DNA form, the CDR3 reads TGTGCCAGCAGTAAAGGACTAGCGGGGGTCGGGGAGCAGTTCTTC.

J is TRBJ2-1 and V is TRBV6-2 or TRBV6-3, with a tentative D call TRBD2 (6 bases). In germline, CDR1 is MNHEY, CDR2 SVGEGT. The ends were cut back, 6 bases at V and 0 bases at J, with 12 bases in the middle. This CDR3 has 15 residues. The CDR3 loop reads CASRPTRSSYNEQFF. For the CDR3, the DNA is TGTGCCAGCAGGCCGACTAGGAGCTCCTACAATGAGCAGTTCTTC.

In its sample, this clonotype was seen many times. This rearrangement joins TRBV4-3 to TRBJ1-1; TRBD1 might be the D (5 bases). The CDR3 has 14 residues. V lost 0 bases, J lost 6 bases, and 11 bases lay in between. CDR1 and CDR2 from the germline V gene are LGHNA and YSLEER. The CDR3 is CASSQDLGAPEAFF. The DNA for the CDR3 is TGCGCCAGCAGCCAAGATCTAGGGGCCCCTGAAGCTTTCTTT.

There are many counts of this clonotype. The chain uses TRBV7-9 and TRBJ1-5; tentatively, D is TRBD1 (6 bases). The V and J ends lost 4 bases and 6 bases respectively, with 22 bases between them. From germline, CDR1 is SEHNR and CDR2 FQNEAQ (reference sequence). The CDR3 is 17 amino acids. The CDR3 loop reads CASSSPGHKAYGQPQHF. The CDR3 DNA sequence: TGTGCCAGCAGCTCCCCGGGACATAAGGCATACGGTCAGCCCCAGCATTTT.

This clonotype was seen only a few times. The gene calls are TRBV6-5 and TRBJ1-1; 7 bases line up with TRBD1. J gave up 11 bases and V 4 bases, and 7 bases lay outside the gene matches. From germline, CDR1 is MNHEY and CDR2 SVGAGI. This CDR3 comprises 12 residues. This CDR3 is CASSSTGKQAFF. CDR3 DNA: TGTGCCAGCAGTTCGACAGGGAAACAGGCTTTCTTT.

In its sample, this clonotype was seen many times. One end of the junction does not line up with germline, which may come from a read error. This sequence joins TRBV11-2 and TRBJ2-7, with D possibly matching TRBD1 (6 bases). Per the germline V gene, CDR1 is SGHAT and CDR2 is FQNNGV. This CDR3 spans 13 amino acids. The CDR3 DNA reads as TGCGCCAGCAGCCAAGCAGGGGACTACGAGCAGTACTTC. Residues: CASSQAGDYEQYF.

This clonotype has a handful of counts. The gene calls are TRBV10-2 and TRBJ1-4; D may be TRBD1 (5 bases). The V and J ends lost 6 bases and 8 bases respectively, with 16 bases between them. The CDR3 runs to 14 residues. The germline gives CDR1 WSHSY, CDR2 SAAADI. As DNA, the CDR3 is TGCGCCAGCAGGAGGGGCGAGGCTTCCGAAAAACTGTTTTTT. This codes for CASRRGEASEKLFF.

This clonotype occurred a few times. This chain connects TRBV4-2 to TRBJ2-1; D unresolved. From germline, CDR1 is LGHNA and CDR2 YNFKEQ. Trimming removed 0 bases at V and 0 bases at J, with 18 bases between. The CDR3 runs to 19 residues. In DNA form, the CDR3 reads TGTGCCAGCAGCCAAGATTCCCCGACGGCCAGGAGCTCCTACAATGAGCAGTTCTTC. Protein sequence: CASSQDSPTARSSYNEQFF.

This clonotype was seen many times. The chain uses TRBV20-1 and TRBJ2-3; 16 bases fit TRBD2. Germline assignment: CDR1 DFQATT and CDR2 SNEGSKA (reference sequence). The CDR3 length is 18 residues. The ends lost 5 bases at V and 1 base at J; junction bases unmatched: 9. This CDR3 is CSAFPGTSGREGTDTQYF. CDR3 DNA: TGCAGTGCTTTCCCCGGGACTAGCGGGAGGGAGGGCACAGATACGCAGTATTTT.

Concerning this clonotype: This likely reflects a read error, since a far larger clone is one base away. The chain joins TRBV11-2 to TRBJ2-3, with 10 bases identical to TRBD2. Matching the DNA end better, TRBJ2-1 makes the J call doubtful. Germline V gives CDR1 SGHAT, CDR2 FQNNGV. The CDR3 has 15 residues. The CDR3 nucleotides are TGTGCCAGCAGCTACACTAGCGGGACATACAGTGAGCAGTTCTTC. It specifies CASSYTSGTYSEQFF.

This clonotype was picked up many times. The chain links TRBV5-6 to TRBJ2-3; 14 bases match TRBD2. Germline CDR1 and CDR2: SGHDT and YYEEEE. The junction had 6 bases not matched to a gene; V was cut back by 3 bases and J by 6 bases. This CDR3 is built from 16 residues. The CDR3 coding sequence is TGTGCCAGCAGCTGGGGACTAGCGGGGGCTCGGGATACGCAGTATTTT. It yields the protein CASSWGLAGARDTQYF.

This clonotype has a count of ten or more. The chain has TRBV20-1 and TRBJ2-5; no definite D call. This CDR3 is built from 16 residues. V gave up 0 bases and J gave up 6 bases, with 20 bases separating them. From germline, CDR1 is DFQATT and CDR2 SNEGSKA (reference sequence). CDR3 DNA sequence: TGCAGTGCTAGAGATCTAGGTAGCCCTAGTGGGCAGACCCAGTACTTC. Its translation is CSARDLGSPSGQTQYF.

This clonotype was found many times. At one end, the junction sequence differs from germline, possibly due to a read error. The gene calls are TRBV7-9 and TRBJ2-1, with 12 bases that match TRBD2. The CDR3 has 15 amino acids. Germline CDR1 reads SEHNR; CDR2 reads FQNEAQ (reference sequence). The DNA of the CDR3 is TGTGCCAGCAGCTTAGCAGGACTAGCGGGAATAGAGCGGTTCTTC. This sequence encodes CASSLAGLAGIERFF.

This clonotype was found many times. The chain is built from TRBV11-2 and TRBJ2-2; 8 bases agree with TRBD1. Losses at the gene ends were 5 bases for V and 1 base for J; bases not matched to a gene: 3. The germline V gene encodes CDR1 SGHAT and CDR2 FQNNGV. The CDR3 length is 15 residues. CDR3 sequence reads: CASSRGTGNTGELFF. The CDR3 nucleotides are TGTGCCAGCAGCCGTGGGACAGGGAACACCGGGGAGCTGTTTTTT.

This clonotype was counted only a few times. J is TRBJ2-2 and V is TRBV20-1, with TRBD2 identical over 7 bases. Germline CDR1 is DFQATT and CDR2 is SNEGSKA (reference sequence). There are 15 residues in the CDR3. V gave up 7 bases and J gave up 1 base; unmatched junction bases: 9. CDR3: CSGFRRGRNTGELFF. The CDR3 coding sequence is TGCAGTGGCTTCAGGCGCGGGAGGAACACCGGGGAGCTGTTTTTT.

This clonotype was detected a few times. The chain uses TRBV5-1 and TRBJ2-2, with D uncertain. V lost 0 bases and J 4 bases, leaving 10 bases between the germline ends. The CDR3 covers 15 residues. Germline assignment: CDR1 SGHRS and CDR2 YFSETQ. CDR3 coding DNA: TGCGCCAGCAGCTTGGCCCCGGGTACCACCGGGGAGCTGTTTTTT. It is translated as CASSLAPGTTGELFF.

This clonotype came up many times. The CDR3: CASTSGRNEAFF. The CDR3 DNA is TGTGCCAGCACCTCCGGACGGAATGAAGCTTTCTTT. V is TRBV12-3 or TRBV12-4 and J is TRBJ1-1; D is uncertain. V lost 7 bases and J 7 bases, leaving 13 bases between the germline ends. The CDR3 contains 12 residues.

By sample share, this clonotype is medium-sized. The V call is TRBV7-2, the J call TRBJ1-1; D is unclear. Germline V lookup: CDR1 SGHTA, CDR2 FQGNSA. The CDR3 consists of 13 residues. The V and J ends lost 1 base and 2 bases respectively, with 5 bases between them. The CDR3 sequence is CASSLVINTEAFF. DNA of the CDR3: TGTGCCAGCAGCTTAGTGATCAACACTGAAGCTTTCTTT.

CDR3 in DNA: TGTGCCAGCAGGTCCGGGACCGCAGGTAGACCCCTCCACTTT. Its protein is CASRSGTAGRPLHF. The V gene is TRBV2, the J gene TRBJ1-6; TRBD1 might be the D (5 bases). The germline V gene has CDR1 SNHLY and CDR2 FYNNEI. This CDR3 has 14 residues. V was cut by 6 bases and J by 12 bases, with 18 bases left in between.

This clonotype was detected ten times or more. The chain couples TRBV18 to TRBJ2-7; D unresolved. Germline values: CDR1 KGHSH, CDR2 LQKENI. V was trimmed by 8 bases and J by 0 bases, leaving 11 bases between them. This CDR3 has 13 amino acids. The CDR3 DNA follows: TGTGCCAGCAGCCCCGACGTCTCCTACGAGCAGTACTTC. It codes for CASSPDVSYEQYF.

This clonotype showed up just a few times. This chain links TRBV5-5 with TRBJ1-5, with 8 bases identical to TRBD1. V trimming: 3 bases; J trimming: 5 bases; junction bases outside the gene matches: 7. The CDR3 runs 15 residues. CDR1 and CDR2 (germline): SGHKS, YYEKEE (reference sequence). The CDR3 spells CASSWFRGQDQPQHF. In DNA, the CDR3 is TGTGCCAGCAGCTGGTTCAGGGGGCAGGATCAGCCCCAGCATTTT.

This clonotype showed up many times. CDR3 loop: CASSIKTGHTDTQYF. The CDR3 nucleotides read TGTGCCAGCAGCATAAAGACAGGGCACACAGATACGCAGTATTTT. This sequence joins TRBV28 and TRBJ2-3; 7 bases are a match to TRBD1. The CDR3 runs 15 residues. V lost 6 bases and J lost 2; bases outside the gene matches: 8. Germline-derived CDR1 and CDR2 are MDHEN and SYDVKM.

This clonotype was counted a few times. The V and J genes are TRBV9 and TRBJ2-2; D is possibly TRBD1 or TRBD2 (5 bases each). Trimming took off 4 bases at V and 1 base at J, with 23 bases between the two ends. CDR1 and CDR2 (germline): SGDLS, YYNGEE. The CDR3 runs to 19 residues. CDR3 DNA: TGTGCCAGCAGCTTTAGTAGGGATGTTGGGGGATGGAACACCGGGGAGCTGTTTTTT. It is translated as CASSFSRDVGGWNTGELFF.

This clonotype was seen a single time. This may be a read error, as it is one base from a much larger clone. CDR3 amino acids: CSGNKGAFSTEAFF. The CDR3 bases are TGCAGCGGGAATAAGGGGGCATTTAGCACTGAAGCTTTCTTT. V usage is TRBV29-1 and J usage is TRBJ1-1; 7 positions agree with TRBD1. After removal of 7 bases from V and 4 bases from J, the junction contained 12 bases not matched to a gene. The CDR3 runs 14 residues. From germline, CDR1 is SQVTM and CDR2 ANQGSEA. The full variable domain, with the rest looked up from reference TRBV29-1 and TRBJ1-1, is SAVISQKPSRDICQRGTSLTIQCQVDSQVTMMFWYRQQPGQSLTLIATANQGSEATYESGFVIDKFPISRPNLTFSTLTVSNMSPEDSSIYLCSGNKGAFSTEAFFGQGTRLTVV.

This clonotype was found many times. The chain combines TRBV5-1 with TRBJ2-3, with D perhaps matching TRBD1 (6 bases). Germline CDR1 SGHRS, CDR2 YFSETQ. V was pared by 5 bases and J by 0 bases, with 10 bases between. The CDR3 runs 14 residues. As DNA, the CDR3 is TGCGCCAGCAGGGGGGCAGGGAGCACAGATACGCAGTATTTT. Its translation: CASRGAGSTDTQYF.

Concerning this clonotype itself: Its ends do not fully match the called genes, so a read error is possible. The V call is TRBV10-3, the J call TRBJ1-5, with no clear D. The length of the CDR3 is 13 residues. Per the germline V gene, CDR1 is ENHRY and CDR2 is SYGVKD. CDR3 sequence: CASSETRNQPQHF. CDR3 nucleotide sequence: TGTGCCAGCAGTGAAACGAGAAATCAGCCCCAGCATTTT.